This TCR beta chain was captured by sequencing in a study of shared clonotypes between healthy human individuals. Study-wide results and caveats: Measured sharing among donors was expected to vary with sequencing depth.

Sequencing was at deep level. Using immunoSEQ multiplex PCR, the repertoire was profiled, and TCRdb retains in-frame clones only, with some absent. The profile shows 780,000 or so clones, just under 75% of them singletons. Trimming took 2 bases from V and 11 from J, leaving 13 bases between them. The CDR3 covers 12 residues. Germline V CDR1 and CDR2: SGHNT, YENEEA. Points on this clone: Its target is not known.

This sequence originates from a woman aged 25 to 39 in good health. The sequencing sample was made of memory CD4+ T cells sorted from blood. Subset of the sample: CD45RA-negative fraction. The V and J genes are TRBV11-3 and TRBJ2-7; no reliable D call. CDR3 in amino acids: CASSLLLQEKYF. In DNA form, the CDR3 reads TGTGCCAGCAGCTTACTTCTTCAGGAGAAGTACTTC.